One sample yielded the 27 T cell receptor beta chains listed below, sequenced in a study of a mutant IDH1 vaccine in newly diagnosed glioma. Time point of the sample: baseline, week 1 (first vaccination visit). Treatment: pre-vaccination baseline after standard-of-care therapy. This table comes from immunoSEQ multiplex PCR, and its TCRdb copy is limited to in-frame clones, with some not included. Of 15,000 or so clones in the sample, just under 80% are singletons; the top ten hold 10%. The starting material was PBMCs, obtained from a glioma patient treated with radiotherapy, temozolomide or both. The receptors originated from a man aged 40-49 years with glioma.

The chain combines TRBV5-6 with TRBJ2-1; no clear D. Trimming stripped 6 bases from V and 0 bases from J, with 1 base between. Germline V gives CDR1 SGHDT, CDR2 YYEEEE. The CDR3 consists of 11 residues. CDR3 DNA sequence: TGTGCCAGCACCTCCTACAATGAGCAGTTCTTC. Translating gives CASTSYNEQFF.

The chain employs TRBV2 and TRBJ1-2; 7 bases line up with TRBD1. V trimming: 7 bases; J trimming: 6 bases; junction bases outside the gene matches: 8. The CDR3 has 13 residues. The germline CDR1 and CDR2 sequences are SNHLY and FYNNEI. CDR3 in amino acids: CASTSDRSDGYTF. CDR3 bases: TGTGCCAGCACGTCGGACAGGTCCGATGGCTACACCTTC.

DNA for the CDR3: TGTGCCAGCAGCCCTAAAGGCCTAATGACAATGGGAAACACCATATATTTT. The encoded protein is CASSPKGLMTMGNTIYF. The chain has TRBV2 and TRBJ1-3; D is undetermined. There are 17 residues in the CDR3. Deletions cut 6 bases from V and 4 bases from J, with 22 bases between. Per the germline V gene, CDR1 is SNHLY and CDR2 is FYNNEI.

CDR3 coding DNA: TGTGCCAGCAGTGATGGTAACAGAAACACTGAAGCTTTCTTT. Residues: CASSDGNRNTEAFF. The J gene is TRBJ1-1, the V gene TRBV2; no firm D call. The CDR3 is 14 residues long. Germline V gene sequence: CDR1 SNHLY, CDR2 FYNNEI. The V and J ends lost 3 bases and 2 bases respectively, with 10 bases between them.

The CDR3 protein is CASSSRQGHNEQFF. The CDR3 region has the DNA TGTGCCAGCAGCTCAAGACAGGGGCACAATGAGCAGTTCTTC. The chain links TRBV11-3 to TRBJ2-1, with 8 bases that match TRBD1. Unmatched junction bases numbered 4, after V lost 4 bases and J lost 5 bases. The CDR3 has 14 amino acids. Germline loops: CDR1 SGHNT, CDR2 YENEEA.

The CDR3 spells CASSIRGPATNEKLFF. CDR3 nucleotide sequence: TGTGCCAGTAGTATCCGGGGACCCGCAACTAATGAAAAACTGTTTTTT. V is TRBV19 and J is TRBJ1-4; TRBD1 is a possible D gene (5 bases). V lost 3 bases and J lost 0, with 11 bases in between. This CDR3 has 16 residues. Germline CDR1 reads LNHDA; CDR2 reads SQIVND (reference sequence).

CDR3 loop: CASMVELNTGELFF. The CDR3 region has the DNA TGTGCCAGCATGGTCGAACTGAACACCGGGGAGCTGTTTTTT. The chain recombines TRBV6-6 with TRBJ2-2; D is undetermined. This CDR3 spans 14 amino acids. V was pared by 7 bases and J by 1 base, with 10 bases between. Per germline, CDR1 MNHNY and CDR2 SVGAGI (reference sequence).

CDR3 residues: CASSLEAGGYTF. CDR3 nucleotides: TGTGCCAGCAGCTTAGAAGCCGGTGGCTACACCTTC. J is TRBJ1-2 and V is TRBV7-2; D remains unclear. Trimming cost V 1 base and J 7 bases, with 7 bases left between them. Germline-derived CDR1 and CDR2 are SGHTA and FQGNSA. The CDR3 covers 12 residues.

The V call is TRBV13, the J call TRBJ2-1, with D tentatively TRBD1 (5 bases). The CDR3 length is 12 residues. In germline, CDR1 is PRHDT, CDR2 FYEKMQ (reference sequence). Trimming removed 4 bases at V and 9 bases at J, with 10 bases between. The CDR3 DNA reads TGTGCCAGCAGCTCCAGTAGGGGTGAGCAGTTCTTC. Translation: CASSSSRGEQFF. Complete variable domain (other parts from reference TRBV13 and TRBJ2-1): AAGVIQSPRHLIKEKRETATLKCYPIPRHDTVYWYQQGPGQDPQFLISFYEKMQSDKGSIPDRFSAQQFSDYHSELNMSSLELGDSALYFCASSSSRGEQFFGPGTRLTVL.

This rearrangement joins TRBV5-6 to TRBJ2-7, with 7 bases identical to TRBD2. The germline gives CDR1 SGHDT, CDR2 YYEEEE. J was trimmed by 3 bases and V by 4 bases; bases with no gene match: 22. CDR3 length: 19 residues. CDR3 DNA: TGTGCCAGCAGCACCCCACGGGAGGTTCAAGGACTAGGTGTCTACGAGCAGTACGTC. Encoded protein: CASSTPREVQGLGVYEQYV.

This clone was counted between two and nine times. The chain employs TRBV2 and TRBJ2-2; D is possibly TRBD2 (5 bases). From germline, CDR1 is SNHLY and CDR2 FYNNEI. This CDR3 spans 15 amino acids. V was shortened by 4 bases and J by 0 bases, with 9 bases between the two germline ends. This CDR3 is CASSAERTNTGELFF. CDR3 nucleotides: TGTGCCAGCAGTGCGGAGCGGACGAACACCGGGGAGCTGTTTTTT.

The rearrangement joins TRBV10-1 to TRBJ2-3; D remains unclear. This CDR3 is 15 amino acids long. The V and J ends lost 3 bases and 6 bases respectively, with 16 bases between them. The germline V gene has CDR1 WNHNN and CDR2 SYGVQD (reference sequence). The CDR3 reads CASSEQGHNADTQYF. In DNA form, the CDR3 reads TGCGCCAGCAGTGAACAAGGCCATAATGCGGATACGCAGTATTTT.

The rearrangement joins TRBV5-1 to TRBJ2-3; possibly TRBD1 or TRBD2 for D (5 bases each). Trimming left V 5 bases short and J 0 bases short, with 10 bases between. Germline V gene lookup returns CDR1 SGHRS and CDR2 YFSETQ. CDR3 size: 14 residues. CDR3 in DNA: TGCGCCAGCAGTTGGGGGATTAGCACAGATACGCAGTATTTT. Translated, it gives CASSWGISTDTQYF.

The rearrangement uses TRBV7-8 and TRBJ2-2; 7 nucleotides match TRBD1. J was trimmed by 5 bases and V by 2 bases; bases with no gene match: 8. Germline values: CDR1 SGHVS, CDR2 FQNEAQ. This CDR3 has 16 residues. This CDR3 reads CASSLRDSPQTGELFF. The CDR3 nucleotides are TGTGCCAGCAGCTTAAGGGACAGCCCCCAGACCGGGGAGCTGTTTTTT. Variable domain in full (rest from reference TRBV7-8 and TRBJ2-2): GAGVSQSPRYKVAKRGQDVALRCDPISGHVSLFWYQQALGQGPEFLTYFQNEAQLDKSGLPSDRFFAERPEGSVSTLKIQRTQQEDSAVYLCASSLRDSPQTGELFFGEGSRLTVL.

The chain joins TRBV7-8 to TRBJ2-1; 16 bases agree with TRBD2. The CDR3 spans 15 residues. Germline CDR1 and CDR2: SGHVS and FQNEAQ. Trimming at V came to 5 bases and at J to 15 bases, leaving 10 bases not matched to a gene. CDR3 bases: TGTGCCAGCAGCACGGGACTAGCGGGAGGGTCGCCGCCGTTCTTC. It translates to CASSTGLAGGSPPFF.

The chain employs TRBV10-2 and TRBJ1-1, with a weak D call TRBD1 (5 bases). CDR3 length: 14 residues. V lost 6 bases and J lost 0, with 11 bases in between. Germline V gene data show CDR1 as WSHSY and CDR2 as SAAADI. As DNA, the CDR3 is TGCGCCAGCAGGGGGGGGTTAATGAACACTGAAGCTTTCTTT. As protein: CASRGGLMNTEAFF.

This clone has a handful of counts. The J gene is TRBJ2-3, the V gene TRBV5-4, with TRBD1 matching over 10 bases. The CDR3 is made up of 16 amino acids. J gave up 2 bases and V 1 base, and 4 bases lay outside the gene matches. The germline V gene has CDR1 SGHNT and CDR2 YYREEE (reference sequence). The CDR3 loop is CASSLPGQGPTDTQYF. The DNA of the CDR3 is TGTGCCAGCAGCTTGCCGGGACAGGGGCCCACAGATACGCAGTATTTT. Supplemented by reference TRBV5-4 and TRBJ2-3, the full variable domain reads ETGVTQSPTHLIKTRGQQVTLRCSSQSGHNTVSWYQQALGQGPQFIFQYYREEENGRGNFPPRFSGLQFPNYSSELNVNALELDDSALYLCASSLPGQGPTDTQYFGPGTRLTVL.

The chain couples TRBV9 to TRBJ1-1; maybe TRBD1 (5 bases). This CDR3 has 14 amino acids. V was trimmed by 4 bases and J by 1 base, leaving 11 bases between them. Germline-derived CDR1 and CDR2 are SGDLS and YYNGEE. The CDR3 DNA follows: TGTGCCAGCAGCATGGAGGGGACGAACACTGAAGCTTTCTTT. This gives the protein CASSMEGTNTEAFF.

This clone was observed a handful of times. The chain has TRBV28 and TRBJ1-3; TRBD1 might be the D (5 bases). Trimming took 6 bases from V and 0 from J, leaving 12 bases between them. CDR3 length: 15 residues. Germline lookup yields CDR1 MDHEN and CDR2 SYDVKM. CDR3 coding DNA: TGTGCCAGCAGGGGGGACCGGAACTCTGGAAACACCATATATTTT. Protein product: CASRGDRNSGNTIYF. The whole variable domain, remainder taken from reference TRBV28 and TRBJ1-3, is DVKVTQSSRYLVKRTGEKVFLECVQDMDHENMFWYRQDPGLGLRLIYFSYDVKMKEKGDIPEGYSVSREKKERFSLILESASTNQTSMYLCASRGDRNSGNTIYFGEGSWLTVV.

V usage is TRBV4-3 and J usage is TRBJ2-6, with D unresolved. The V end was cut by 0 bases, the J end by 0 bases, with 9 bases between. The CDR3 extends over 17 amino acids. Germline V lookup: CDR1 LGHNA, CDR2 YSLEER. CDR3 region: CASSQDLGNSGANVLTF. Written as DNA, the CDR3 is TGCGCCAGCAGCCAAGATTTGGGGAACTCTGGGGCCAACGTCCTGACTTTC.

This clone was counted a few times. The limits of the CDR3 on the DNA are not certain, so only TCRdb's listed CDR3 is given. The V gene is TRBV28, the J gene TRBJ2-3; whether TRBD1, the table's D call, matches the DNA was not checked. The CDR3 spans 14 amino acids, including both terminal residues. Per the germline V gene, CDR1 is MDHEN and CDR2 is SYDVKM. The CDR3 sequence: CASILGASTDTQYF.

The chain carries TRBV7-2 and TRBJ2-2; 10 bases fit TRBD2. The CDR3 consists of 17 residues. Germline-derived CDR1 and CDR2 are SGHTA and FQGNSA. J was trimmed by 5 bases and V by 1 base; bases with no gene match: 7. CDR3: CASSLVGGSGRTGELFF. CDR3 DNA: TGTGCCAGCAGCTTAGTGGGTGGTAGCGGGAGGACCGGGGAGCTGTTTTTT.

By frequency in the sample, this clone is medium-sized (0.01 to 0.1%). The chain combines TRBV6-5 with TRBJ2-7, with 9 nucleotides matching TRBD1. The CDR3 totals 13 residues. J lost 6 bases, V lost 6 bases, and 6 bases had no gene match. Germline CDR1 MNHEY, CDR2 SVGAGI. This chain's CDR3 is CASRAQGASEQYV. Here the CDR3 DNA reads TGTGCCAGCAGAGCACAGGGGGCGAGCGAGCAGTACGTC.

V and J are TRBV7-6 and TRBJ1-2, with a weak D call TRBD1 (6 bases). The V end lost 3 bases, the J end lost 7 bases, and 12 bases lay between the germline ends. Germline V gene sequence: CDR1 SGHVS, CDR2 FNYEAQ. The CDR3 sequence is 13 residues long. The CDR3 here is CASSFGAGVGYTF. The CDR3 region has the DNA TGTGCCAGCAGCTTTGGGGCAGGGGTTGGCTACACCTTC. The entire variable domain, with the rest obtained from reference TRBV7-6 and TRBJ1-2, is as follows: GAGVSQSPRYKVTKRGQDVALRCDPISGHVSLYWYRQALGQGPEFLTYFNYEAQQDKSGLPNDRFSAERPEGSISTLTIQRTEQRDSAMYRCASSFGAGVGYTFGSGTRLTVV.

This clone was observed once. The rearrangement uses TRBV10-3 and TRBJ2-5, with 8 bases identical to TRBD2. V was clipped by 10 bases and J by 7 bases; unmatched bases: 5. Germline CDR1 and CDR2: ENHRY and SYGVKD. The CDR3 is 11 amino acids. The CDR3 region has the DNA TGTGCCACGGGAGGGGGGCTGACCCAGTACTTC. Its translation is CATGGGLTQYF.

In DNA, the CDR3 is TGTGCCAGCAACCTGGCACGCGGGCGAGGGGATGAGCAGTTCTTC. It yields the protein CASNLARGRGDEQFF. The J gene is TRBJ2-1, the V gene TRBV6-1; D might be TRBD1 or TRBD2, each matching 5 bases. Per the germline V gene, CDR1 is MNHNS and CDR2 is SASEGT. The CDR3 loop spans 15 amino acids. Trimming took off 7 bases at V and 8 bases at J, with 21 bases between the two ends.

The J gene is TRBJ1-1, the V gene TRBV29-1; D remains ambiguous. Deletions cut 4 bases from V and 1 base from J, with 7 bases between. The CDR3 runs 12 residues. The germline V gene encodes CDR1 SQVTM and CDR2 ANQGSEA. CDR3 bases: TGCAGCGTTGGCGGGTGGAACACTGAAGCTTTCTTT. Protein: CSVGGWNTEAFF. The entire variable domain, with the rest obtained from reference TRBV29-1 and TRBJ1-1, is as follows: SAVISQKPSRDICQRGTSLTIQCQVDSQVTMMFWYRQQPGQSLTLIATANQGSEATYESGFVIDKFPISRPNLTFSTLTVSNMSPEDSSIYLCSVGGWNTEAFFGQGTRLTVV.